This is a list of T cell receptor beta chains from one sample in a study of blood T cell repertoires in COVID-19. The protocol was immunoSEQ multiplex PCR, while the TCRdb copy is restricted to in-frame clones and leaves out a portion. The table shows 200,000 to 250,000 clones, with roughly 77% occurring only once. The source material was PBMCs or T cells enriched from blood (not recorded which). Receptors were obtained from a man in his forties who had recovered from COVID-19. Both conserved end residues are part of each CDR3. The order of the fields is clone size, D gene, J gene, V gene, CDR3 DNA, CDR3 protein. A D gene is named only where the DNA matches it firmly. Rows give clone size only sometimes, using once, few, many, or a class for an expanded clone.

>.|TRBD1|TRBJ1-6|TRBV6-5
TGTGCCACCAGGAGGGACAGGGAAGGATCACCCCTCCACTTT
CATRRDREGSPLHF
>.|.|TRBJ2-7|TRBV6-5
TGTGCCAGCACGGAATTCGGCGGGCGCTATGCCGAGCAGTACTTC
CASTEFGGRYAEQYF
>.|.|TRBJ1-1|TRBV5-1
TGCGCCAGCAGCTCCGCAGGGGTTAGTACTGAAGCTTTCTTT
CASSSAGVSTEAFF
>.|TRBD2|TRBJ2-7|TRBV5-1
TGCGCCAGCAGCTGGAACCTAGCGGGGGGCTCCCAGTCGGTCGAGCAGTACTTC
CASSWNLAGGSQSVEQYF
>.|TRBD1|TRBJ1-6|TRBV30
TGTGCCTGGAGGATGGACAGGGCGTGGAATTCACCCCTCCACTTT
CAWRMDRAWNSPLHF
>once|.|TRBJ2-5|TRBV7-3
TGTGCCAGCAGCTTACGGCAGGGGTCGGAGACCCAGTACTTC
CASSLRQGSETQYF
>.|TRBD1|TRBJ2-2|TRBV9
TGTGCCAGCAGCCCTTATGAGGGGGCTGGGGCCGGGGAGCTGTTTTTT
CASSPYEGAGAGELFF
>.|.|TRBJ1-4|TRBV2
TGTGCCAGCAGTGCTTCCGACCTTCTGGGAGGTGAAAAACTGTTTTTT
CASSASDLLGGEKLFF
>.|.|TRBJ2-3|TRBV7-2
TGTGCCAGCAGCTTAGCGAGGCCAGATACGCAGTATTTT
CASSLARPDTQYF
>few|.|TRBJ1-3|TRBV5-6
TGTGCCAGCAGATTAGGACAGGGAAACACCATATATTTT
CASRLGQGNTIYF
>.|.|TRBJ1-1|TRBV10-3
TGTGCCATCAGTGGGAGGGCGAACACTGAAGCTTTCTTT
CAISGRANTEAFF
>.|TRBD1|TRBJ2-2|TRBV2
TGTGCCAGCAGTCCATGGACAGGGGGCAGGACCGGGGAGCTGTTTTTT
CASSPWTGGRTGELFF
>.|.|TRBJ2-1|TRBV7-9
TGTGCCAGCACGTCGGGGGTGGACAATGAGCAGTTCTTC
CASTSGVDNEQFF
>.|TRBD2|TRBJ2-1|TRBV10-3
TGTGCCATCAGTGAGTATGGACTAGCGGGAGAGTATGAGCAGTTCTTC
CAISEYGLAGEYEQFF
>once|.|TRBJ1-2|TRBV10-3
TGTGCCATCAGGTCCCGGGGGGCAGACTATGGCTACACCTTC
CAIRSRGADYGYTF
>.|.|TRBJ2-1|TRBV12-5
TGTGCTAGTGACTCATATGGGGCGACCTACAATGAGCAGTTCTTC
CASDSYGATYNEQFF
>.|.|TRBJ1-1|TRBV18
TGTGCCAGCTCACCGGCAGTAGCTGTAGAAGCTTTCTTT
CASSPAVAVEAFF
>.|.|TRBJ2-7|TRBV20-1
TGCAGTGCTAGTCGCTTCACCGGTTCAAACTACGAGCAGTACTTC
CSASRFTGSNYEQYF
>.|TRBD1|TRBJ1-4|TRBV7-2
TGTGCCAGCAGCTTAGTGGGACAGGGGAGGGAAAAACTGTTTTTT
CASSLVGQGREKLFF
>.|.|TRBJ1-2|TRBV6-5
TGTGCCAGCAGTTCGTCCTTCGGGGTTTCGGGGGGCTACACCTTC
CASSSSFGVSGGYTF
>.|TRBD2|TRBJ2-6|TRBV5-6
TGTGCCAGCAGCCCATCCCTCGGGAGGACCCCCTCTGGGGCCAACGTCCTGACTTTC
CASSPSLGRTPSGANVLTF
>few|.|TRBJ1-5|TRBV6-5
TGTGCCAGCAGCGTTCGCAATCAGCCCCAGCATTTT
CASSVRNQPQHF
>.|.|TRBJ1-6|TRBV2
TGTGCCAGCAGTGTAAGGCAGGGGAGTAATTCACCCCTCCACTTT
CASSVRQGSNSPLHF
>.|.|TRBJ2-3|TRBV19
TGTGCCAGTACCCCGAGGGGGAGGGCCTCAGATACGCAGTATTTT
CASTPRGRASDTQYF
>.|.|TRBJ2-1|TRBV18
TGTGCCAGCTCACCTTACGGGAGCTCCTACAATGAGCAGTTCTTC
CASSPYGSSYNEQFF
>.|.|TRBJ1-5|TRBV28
TGTGCCAGCAGCCCCGTTACAGCTTATCAGCCCCAGCATTTT
CASSPVTAYQPQHF
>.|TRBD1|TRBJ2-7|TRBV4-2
TGTGCCAGCAGCTTACACCAGACAGGGGCCTACGAGCAGTACTTC
CASSLHQTGAYEQYF
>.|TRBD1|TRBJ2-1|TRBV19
TGTGCCAGTAGGCCGGGACAGGTACAAGCCTACAATGAGCAGTTCTTC
CASRPGQVQAYNEQFF
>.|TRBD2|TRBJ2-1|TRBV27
TGTGCCAGCAGTACGAGACTAGCGCGGAATGAGCAGTTCTTC
CASSTRLARNEQFF
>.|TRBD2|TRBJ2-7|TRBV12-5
TGTGCTAGTGGTTTGCCCCGGGCTAGCGGGAGGGGGAGCTCCTACGAGCAGTACTTC
CASGLPRASGRGSSYEQYF
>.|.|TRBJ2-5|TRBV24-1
TGTGCCACCAGTGATTCCCGGGTGGCCGGGGAGACCCAGTACTTC
CATSDSRVAGETQYF
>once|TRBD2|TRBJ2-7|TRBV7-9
TGTGCCACCGACCACGGGGGGAATTACGAGCAGTACTTC
CATDHGGNYEQYF
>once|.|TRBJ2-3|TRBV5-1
TGCGCCAGCAGATTACCGAGCGGTACTAGCACAGATACGCAGTATTTT
CASRLPSGTSTDTQYF
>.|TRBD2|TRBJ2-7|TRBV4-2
TGTGCCAGCAGCCGGCTAGCGGACACCTTTGGCAACGAGCAGTACTTC
CASSRLADTFGNEQYF
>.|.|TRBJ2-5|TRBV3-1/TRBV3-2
TGTGCCAGCACCGGGATACAAGAGTCCCAGTACTTC
CASTGIQESQYF
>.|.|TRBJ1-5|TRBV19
TGTGCCAGTAGTAGTCCCAGGGGTAGGGATCAGCCCCAGCATTTT
CASSSPRGRDQPQHF
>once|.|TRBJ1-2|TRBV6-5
TGTGCCAGCAGTTCCCGGACGGGGGGCGACTATGGCTACACCTTC
CASSSRTGGDYGYTF
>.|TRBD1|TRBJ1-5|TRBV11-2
TGTGCCAGCAGCTTCTTAGGGGGCACGAATCAGCCCCAGCATTTT
CASSFLGGTNQPQHF
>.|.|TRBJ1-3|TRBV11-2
TGTGCCAGCAGCTTAGGTCTGGGAAACACCATATATTTT
CASSLGLGNTIYF
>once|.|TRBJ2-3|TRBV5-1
TGCGCCAGCAGCGTGGACAGATCAGATACGCAGTATTTT
CASSVDRSDTQYF
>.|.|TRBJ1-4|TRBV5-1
TGCGCCAGCAGCGGAACAGGGAATAATGAAAAACTGTTTTTT
CASSGTGNNEKLFF
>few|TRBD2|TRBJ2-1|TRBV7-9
TGTGCCAGCAGCGGGACTAGCGGAGACAATGAGCAGTTCTTC
CASSGTSGDNEQFF
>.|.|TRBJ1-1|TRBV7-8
TGTGCCAGCAGCTCAGGTTGGGGGGGAGCTTTCTTT
CASSSGWGGAFF
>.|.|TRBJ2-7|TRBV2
TGTGCCAGCAGGCGACAGGAGGTCGAGCAGTACTTC
CASRRQEVEQYF
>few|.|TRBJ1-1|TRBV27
TGTGCCAGCAGTTTTAACCCGCTGAGACAGAACACTGAAGCTTTCTTT
CASSFNPLRQNTEAFF
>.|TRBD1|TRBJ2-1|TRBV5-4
TGTGCCAGCAGCTACAAACAGGGGGCAACAATTCCGGCTGAGCAGTTCTTC
CASSYKQGATIPAEQFF
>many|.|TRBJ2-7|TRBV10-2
TGCGCCAGCAGTGCGAACAGGGTCTACGAGCAGTACTTC
CASSANRVYEQYF
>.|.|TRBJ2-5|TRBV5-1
TGCGCCAGCAGCCGAACAGGGTTCGGCGAGACCCAGTACTTC
CASSRTGFGETQYF
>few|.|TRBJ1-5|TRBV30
TGTGCCTGGAGTGATTTGAGATCCGAGCCCCAGCATTTT
CAWSDLRSEPQHF
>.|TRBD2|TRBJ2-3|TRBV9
TGTGCCAGCAGCGTAGGGGGCGGGAGCGCGCAGTATTTT
CASSVGGGSAQYF
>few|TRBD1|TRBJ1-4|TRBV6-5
TGTGCCAGCAGGCCGTCGGGACAGGGGACAGAAAAACTGTTTTTT
CASRPSGQGTEKLFF
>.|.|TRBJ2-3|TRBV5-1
TGCGCCAGCAGCTTTCCCGGCACAGATACGCAGTATTTT
CASSFPGTDTQYF
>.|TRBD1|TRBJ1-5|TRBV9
TGTGCCAGCAGCCAGGGGGCAGGGGGGGATCAGCCCCAGCATTTT
CASSQGAGGDQPQHF
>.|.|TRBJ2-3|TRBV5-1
TGCGCCAGCAGCCCGAACTCCCCAGATACGCAGTATTTT
CASSPNSPDTQYF